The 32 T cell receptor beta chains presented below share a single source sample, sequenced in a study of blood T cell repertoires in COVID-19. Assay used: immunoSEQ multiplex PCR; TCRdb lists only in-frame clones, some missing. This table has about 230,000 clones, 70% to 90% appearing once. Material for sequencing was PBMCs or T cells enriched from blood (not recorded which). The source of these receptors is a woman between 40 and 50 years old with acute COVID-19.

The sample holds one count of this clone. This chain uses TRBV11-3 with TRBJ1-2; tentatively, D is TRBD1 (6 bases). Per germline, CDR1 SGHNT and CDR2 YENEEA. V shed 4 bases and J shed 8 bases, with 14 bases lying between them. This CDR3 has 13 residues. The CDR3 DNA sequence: TGTGCCAGCAGCTACAGGGTTGAAAGGGGCTACACCTTC. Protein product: CASSYRVERGYTF.

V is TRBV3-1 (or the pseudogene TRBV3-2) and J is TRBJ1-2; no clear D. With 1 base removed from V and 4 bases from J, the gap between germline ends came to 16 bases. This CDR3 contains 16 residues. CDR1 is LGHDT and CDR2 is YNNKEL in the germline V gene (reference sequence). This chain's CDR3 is CASSQGVGVSGYGYTF. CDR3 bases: TGTGCCAGCAGCCAAGGGGTCGGGGTGTCGGGCTATGGCTACACCTTC.

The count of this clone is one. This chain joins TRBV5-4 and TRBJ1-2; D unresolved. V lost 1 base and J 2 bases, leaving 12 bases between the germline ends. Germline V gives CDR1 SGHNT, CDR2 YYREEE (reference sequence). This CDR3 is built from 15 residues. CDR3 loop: CASSLLPRPNYGYTF. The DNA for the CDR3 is TGTGCCAGCAGCTTGCTCCCGAGGCCCAACTATGGCTACACCTTC.

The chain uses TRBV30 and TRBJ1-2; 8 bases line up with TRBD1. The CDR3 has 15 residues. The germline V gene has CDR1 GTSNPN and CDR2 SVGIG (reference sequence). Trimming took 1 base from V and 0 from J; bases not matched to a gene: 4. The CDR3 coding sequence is TGTGCCTGGAGTGGACAGGGGTGGGCTAACTATGGCTACACCTTC. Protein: CAWSGQGWANYGYTF.

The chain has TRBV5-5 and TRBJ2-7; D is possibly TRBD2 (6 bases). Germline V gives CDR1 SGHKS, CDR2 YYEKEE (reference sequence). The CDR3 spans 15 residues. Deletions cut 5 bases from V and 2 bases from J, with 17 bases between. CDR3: CASRPTGTYTYEQYV. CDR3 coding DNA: TGTGCCAGCAGACCGACCGGGACTTATACCTACGAGCAGTACGTC.

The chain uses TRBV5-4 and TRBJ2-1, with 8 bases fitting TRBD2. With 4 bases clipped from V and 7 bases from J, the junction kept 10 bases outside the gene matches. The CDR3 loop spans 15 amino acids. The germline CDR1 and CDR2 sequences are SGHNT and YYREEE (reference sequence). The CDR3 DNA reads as TGTGCCAGCAGCAACGGACTAGCTGTTAAAAATGAGCAGTTCTTC. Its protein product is CASSNGLAVKNEQFF.

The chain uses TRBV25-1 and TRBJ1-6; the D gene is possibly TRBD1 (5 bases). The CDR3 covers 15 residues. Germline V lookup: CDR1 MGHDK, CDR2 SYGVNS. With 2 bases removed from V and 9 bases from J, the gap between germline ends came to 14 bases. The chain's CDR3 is CASSEGGAWGSPLHF. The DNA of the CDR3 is TGTGCCAGCAGTGAAGGAGGGGCGTGGGGTTCACCCCTCCACTTT.

The CDR3: CASSIVGQVGNQPQHF. For the CDR3, the DNA is TGTGCCAGTAGTATAGTGGGACAGGTCGGCAATCAGCCCCAGCATTTT. The chain is built from TRBV19 and TRBJ1-5, with 8 positions matching TRBD1. This CDR3 region has 16 residues. The junction had 4 bases not matched to a gene; V was cut back by 1 base and J by 2 bases. Germline values: CDR1 LNHDA, CDR2 SQIVND (reference sequence).

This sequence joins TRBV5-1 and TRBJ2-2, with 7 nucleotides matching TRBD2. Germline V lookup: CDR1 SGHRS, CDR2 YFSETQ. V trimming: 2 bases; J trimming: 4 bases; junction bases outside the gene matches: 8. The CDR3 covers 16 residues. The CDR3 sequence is CASSLMAGAVTGELFF. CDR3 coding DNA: TGCGCCAGCAGCTTAATGGCGGGAGCGGTCACCGGGGAGCTGTTTTTT. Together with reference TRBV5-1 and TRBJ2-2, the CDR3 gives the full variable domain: KAGVTQTPRYLIKTRGQQVTLSCSPISGHRSVSWYQQTPGQGLQFLFEYFSETQRNKGNFPGRFSGRQFSNSRSEMNVSTLELGDSALYLCASSLMAGAVTGELFFGEGSRLTVL.

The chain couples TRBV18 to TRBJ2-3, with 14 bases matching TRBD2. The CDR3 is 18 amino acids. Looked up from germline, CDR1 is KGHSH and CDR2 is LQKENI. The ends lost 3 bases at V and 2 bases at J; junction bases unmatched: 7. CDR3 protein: CASSPPGLAGGATDTQYF. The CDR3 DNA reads TGTGCCAGCTCACCGCCAGGACTAGCGGGGGGAGCCACAGATACGCAGTATTTT.

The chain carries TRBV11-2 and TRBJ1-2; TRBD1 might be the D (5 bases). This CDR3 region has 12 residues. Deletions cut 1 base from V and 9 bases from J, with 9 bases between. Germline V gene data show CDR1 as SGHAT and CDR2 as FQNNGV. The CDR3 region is CASSLGTTSYTF. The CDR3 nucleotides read TGTGCCAGCAGCTTAGGGACAACCAGCTACACCTTC.

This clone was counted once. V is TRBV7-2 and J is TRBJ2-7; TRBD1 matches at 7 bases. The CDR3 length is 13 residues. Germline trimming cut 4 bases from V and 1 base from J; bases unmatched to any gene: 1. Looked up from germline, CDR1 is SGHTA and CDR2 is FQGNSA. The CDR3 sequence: CASSWGQSYEQYV. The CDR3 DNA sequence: TGTGCCAGCAGCTGGGGACAGTCCTACGAGCAGTACGTC.

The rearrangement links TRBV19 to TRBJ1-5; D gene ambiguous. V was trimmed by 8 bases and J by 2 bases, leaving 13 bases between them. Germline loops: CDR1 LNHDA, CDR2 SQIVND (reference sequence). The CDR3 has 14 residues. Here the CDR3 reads CASLGGTGNQPQHF. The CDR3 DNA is TGTGCCAGTTTAGGAGGCACGGGCAATCAGCCCCAGCATTTT.

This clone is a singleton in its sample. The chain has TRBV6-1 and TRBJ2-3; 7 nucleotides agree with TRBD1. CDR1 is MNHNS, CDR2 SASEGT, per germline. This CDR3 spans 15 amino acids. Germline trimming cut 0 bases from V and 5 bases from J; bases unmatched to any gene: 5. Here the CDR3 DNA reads TGTGCCAGCAGTGAAGCCCTAGCAGGGGGAGATACGCAGTATTTT. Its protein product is CASSEALAGGDTQYF.

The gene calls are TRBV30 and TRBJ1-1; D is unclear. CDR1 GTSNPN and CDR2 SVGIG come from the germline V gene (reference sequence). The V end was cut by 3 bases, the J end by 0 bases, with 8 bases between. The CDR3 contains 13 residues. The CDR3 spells CAWRPTVNTEAFF. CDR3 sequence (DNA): TGTGCCTGGAGGCCAACAGTGAACACTGAAGCTTTCTTT.

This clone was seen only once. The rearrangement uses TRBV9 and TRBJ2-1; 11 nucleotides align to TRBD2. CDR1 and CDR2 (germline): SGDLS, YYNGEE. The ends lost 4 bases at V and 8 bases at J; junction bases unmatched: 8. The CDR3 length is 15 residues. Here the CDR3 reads CASSFRLAGSDEQFF. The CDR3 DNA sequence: TGTGCCAGCAGCTTCAGACTAGCGGGAAGCGATGAGCAGTTCTTC.

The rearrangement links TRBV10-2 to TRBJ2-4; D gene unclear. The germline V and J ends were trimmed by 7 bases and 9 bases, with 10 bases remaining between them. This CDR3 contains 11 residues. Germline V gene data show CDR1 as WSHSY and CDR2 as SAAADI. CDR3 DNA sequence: TGCGCCAGCATGGGCGTTACCATTCAGTACTTC. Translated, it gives CASMGVTIQYF.

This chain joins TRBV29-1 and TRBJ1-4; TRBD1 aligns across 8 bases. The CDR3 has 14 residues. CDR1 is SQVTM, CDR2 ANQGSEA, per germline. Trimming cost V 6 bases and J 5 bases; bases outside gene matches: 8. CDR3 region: CSVATGTGNEKLFF. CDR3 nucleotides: TGCAGCGTGGCAACCGGGACAGGAAATGAAAAACTGTTTTTT.

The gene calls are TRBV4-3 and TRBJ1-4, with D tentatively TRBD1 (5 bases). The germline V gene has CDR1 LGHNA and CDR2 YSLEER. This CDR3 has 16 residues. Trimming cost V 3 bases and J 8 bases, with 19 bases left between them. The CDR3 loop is CASSQDLRRVGEKLFF. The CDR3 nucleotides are TGCGCCAGCAGCCAGGACCTCCGCAGGGTCGGAGAAAAACTGTTTTTT.

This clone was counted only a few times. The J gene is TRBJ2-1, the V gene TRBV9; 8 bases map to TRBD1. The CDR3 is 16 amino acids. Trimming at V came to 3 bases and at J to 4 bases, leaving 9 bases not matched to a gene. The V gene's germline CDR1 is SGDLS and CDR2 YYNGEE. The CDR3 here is CASSARTGLRYNEQFF. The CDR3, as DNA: TGTGCCAGCAGCGCAAGGACAGGGCTAAGGTACAATGAGCAGTTCTTC.

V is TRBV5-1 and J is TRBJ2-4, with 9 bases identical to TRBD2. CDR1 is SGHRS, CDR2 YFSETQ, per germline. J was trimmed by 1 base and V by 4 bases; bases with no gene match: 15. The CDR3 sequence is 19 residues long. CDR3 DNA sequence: TGCGCCAGCAGCCCACGACTAGCGGAGGGCCCACGGGCCAAAAACATTCAGTACTTC. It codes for CASSPRLAEGPRAKNIQYF.

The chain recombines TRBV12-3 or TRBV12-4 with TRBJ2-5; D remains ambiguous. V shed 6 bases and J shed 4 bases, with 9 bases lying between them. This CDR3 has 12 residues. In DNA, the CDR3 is TGTGCCAGCAGACCCCCCGGAGAGACCCAGTACTTC. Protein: CASRPPGETQYF.

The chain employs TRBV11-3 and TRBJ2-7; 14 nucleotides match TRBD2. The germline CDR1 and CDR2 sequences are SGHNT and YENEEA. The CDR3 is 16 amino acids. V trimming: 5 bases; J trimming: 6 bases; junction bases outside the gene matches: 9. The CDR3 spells CASSPPGTSGRSEQYV. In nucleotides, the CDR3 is TGTGCCAGCAGCCCTCCCGGGACTAGCGGGAGATCCGAGCAGTACGTC.

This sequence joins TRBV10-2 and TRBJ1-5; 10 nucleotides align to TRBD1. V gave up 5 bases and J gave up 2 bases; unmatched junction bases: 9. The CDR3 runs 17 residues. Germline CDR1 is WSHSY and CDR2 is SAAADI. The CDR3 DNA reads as TGCGCCAGCAGTTCTGACAGGGGGCTGTGGGGCAATCAGCCCCAGCATTTT. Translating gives CASSSDRGLWGNQPQHF.

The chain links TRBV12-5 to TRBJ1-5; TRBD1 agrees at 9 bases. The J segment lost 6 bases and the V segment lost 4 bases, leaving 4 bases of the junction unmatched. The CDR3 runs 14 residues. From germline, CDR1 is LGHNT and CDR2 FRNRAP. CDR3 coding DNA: TGTGCTAGTGGTTCCGGGACAGGGATTCAGCCCCAGCATTTT. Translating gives CASGSGTGIQPQHF.

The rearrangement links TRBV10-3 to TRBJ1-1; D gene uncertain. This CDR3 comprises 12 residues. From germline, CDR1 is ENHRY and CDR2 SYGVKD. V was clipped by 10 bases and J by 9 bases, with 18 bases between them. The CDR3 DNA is TGTGCCACTACGCGGGAGAAAAGCAAAGCTTTCTTT. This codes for CATTREKSKAFF.

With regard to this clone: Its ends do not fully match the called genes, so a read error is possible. The CDR3 sequence: CASSLDGRTENNYGYTF. Written as DNA, the CDR3 is TGTGCCAGCAGTTTAGATGGTCGGACAGAGAATAACTATGGCTACACCTTC. The V and J genes are TRBV11-2 and TRBJ1-2; D is possibly TRBD1 (6 bases). The V gene's germline CDR1 is SGHAT and CDR2 FQNNGV. The CDR3 has 17 residues.

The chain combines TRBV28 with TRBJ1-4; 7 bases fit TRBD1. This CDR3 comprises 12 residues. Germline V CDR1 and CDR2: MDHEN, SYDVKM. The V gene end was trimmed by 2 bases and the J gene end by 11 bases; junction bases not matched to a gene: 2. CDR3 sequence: CASSLTQGKLFF. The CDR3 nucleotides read TGTGCCAGCAGTTTAACACAGGGGAAACTGTTTTTT.

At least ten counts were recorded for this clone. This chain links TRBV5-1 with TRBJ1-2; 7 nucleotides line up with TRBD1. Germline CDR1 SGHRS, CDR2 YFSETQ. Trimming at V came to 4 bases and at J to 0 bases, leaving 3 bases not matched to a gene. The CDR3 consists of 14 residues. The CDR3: CASSTGTANYGYTF. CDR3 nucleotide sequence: TGCGCCAGCAGCACCGGGACAGCTAACTATGGCTACACCTTC. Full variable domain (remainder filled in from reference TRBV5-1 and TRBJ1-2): KAGVTQTPRYLIKTRGQQVTLSCSPISGHRSVSWYQQTPGQGLQFLFEYFSETQRNKGNFPGRFSGRQFSNSRSEMNVSTLELGDSALYLCASSTGTANYGYTFGSGTRLTVV.

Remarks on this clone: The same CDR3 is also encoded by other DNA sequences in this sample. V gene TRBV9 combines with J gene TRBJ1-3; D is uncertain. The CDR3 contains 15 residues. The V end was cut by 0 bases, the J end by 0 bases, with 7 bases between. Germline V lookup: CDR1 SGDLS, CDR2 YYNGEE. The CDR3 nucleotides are TGTGCCAGCAGCGTAGTTGGGAGCTCTGGAAACACCATATATTTT. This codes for CASSVVGSSGNTIYF.

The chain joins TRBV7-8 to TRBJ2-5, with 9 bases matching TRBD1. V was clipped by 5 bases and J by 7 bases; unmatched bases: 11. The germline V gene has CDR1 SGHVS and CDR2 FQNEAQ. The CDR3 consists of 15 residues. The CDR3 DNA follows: TGTGCCAGCAGCCCCAGGCCGGACAGGGGTGCGACCCAGTACTTC. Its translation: CASSPRPDRGATQYF.

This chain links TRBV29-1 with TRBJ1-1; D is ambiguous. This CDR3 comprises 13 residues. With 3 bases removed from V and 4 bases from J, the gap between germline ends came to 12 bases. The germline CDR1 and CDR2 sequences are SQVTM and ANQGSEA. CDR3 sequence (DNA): TGCAGCGTTGATGGCGGCCGGTTCACTGAAGCTTTCTTT. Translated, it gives CSVDGGRFTEAFF. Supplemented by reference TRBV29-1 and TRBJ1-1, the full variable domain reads SAVISQKPSRDICQRGTSLTIQCQVDSQVTMMFWYRQQPGQSLTLIATANQGSEATYESGFVIDKFPISRPNLTFSTLTVSNMSPEDSSIYLCSVDGGRFTEAFFGQGTRLTVV.